This TCR beta chain was recorded in a study of blood T cell repertoires in COVID-19. Turning to the study itself: From the United States, Italy and Spain came samples of acute and convalescent COVID-19.

Clinical history as reported by participants underpinned cohort assignment. Two consecutive negative NP/OP PCR tests, clearance, or resolved symptoms defined Cohort 3 recovery. In the original processing: Scientists estimated how many nucleated cells there were by amplifying reference gene primers. Some clones are missing from TCRdb's copy, which holds only in-frame ones; the method was immunoSEQ multiplex PCR. V, J and clone size were drawn from that table, and D and trimming were deduced from the DNA. The sample has approximately 300,000 clones; roughly nine tenths are singletons. This TCR derives from a woman in her twenties or thirties who had recovered from COVID-19. The sequencing sample was made of PBMCs or T cells enriched from blood (not recorded which).

The CDR3 reads CASSPAANEQFF. The CDR3 DNA is TGTGCCAGCAGCCCAGCGGCCAATGAGCAGTTCTTC. V usage is TRBV7-8 and J usage is TRBJ2-1; D possibly corresponds to TRBD2 (5 bases). Deletions cut 5 bases from V and 6 bases from J, with 8 bases between. The CDR3 has 12 residues. Per germline, CDR1 SGHVS and CDR2 FQNEAQ. The complete variable domain, with remaining parts taken from reference TRBV7-8 and TRBJ2-1, reads GAGVSQSPRYKVAKRGQDVALRCDPISGHVSLFWYQQALGQGPEFLTYFQNEAQLDKSGLPSDRFFAERPEGSVSTLKIQRTQQEDSAVYLCASSPAANEQFFGPGTRLTVL.